This TCR beta chain was identified in a study of CD8 T cells in ankylosing spondylitis. Study results and limitations: Blood of patients with ankylosing spondylitis appeared to be characterized by a TCR beta motif of eight highly homologous variants. Peripheral blood held disease-linked clones only at relatively low frequency, and these were CD8+.

Trimming took off 5 bases at V and 8 bases at J, with 12 bases between the two ends. The CDR3 consists of 12 residues. Only a few counts were recorded for this clonotype. Its antigen remains unknown. Making the TCR beta libraries involved quantitative 5'-RACE with molecular barcodes. TCRdb recomputed calls from the 5' RACE reads with MiXCR, one row per CDR3 protein. The sample holds more than 650,000 distinct CDR3 sequences, about 11% seen once. This clonotype was sampled from a male donor with ankylosing spondylitis. The specimen sequenced was blood, either unsorted or a sorted T cell fraction (not recorded which). This rearrangement joins TRBV12-3 or TRBV12-4 to TRBJ1-1; tentatively, D is TRBD1 (5 bases). This chain's CDR3 is CASSTRDSEAFF. CDR3 DNA sequence: TGTGCCAGCAGTACCAGGGATTCAGAAGCTTTCTTT.